The clone carrying this T cell receptor (beta chain) is a singleton in its sample. This entry belongs to a study of blood T cell repertoires in COVID-19. Study in general: Sample material is recorded as cDNA or gDNA derived from T cells, B-cell-depleted T cells, or PBMCs.

Methods used by the authors: Reference gene primers were amplified, and this amplification served to estimate nucleated cell counts. Data came from immunoSEQ multiplex PCR; TCRdb stores just in-frame clones and leaves some out. V and J calls and clone size are those listed in that table; D and trimming were worked out from the DNA. Seen here are approximately 340,000 clones, around 90% observed once, and the top ten hold around 9.9%. Trimming removed 5 bases from V and 5 bases from J; junction bases left unmatched: 6. The CDR3 runs to 14 residues. In germline, CDR1 is SNHLY, CDR2 FYNNEI. Followed over time, Seattle patients had been enrolled while infection was active.

The sequenced sample was peripheral blood. The V gene is TRBV2, the J gene TRBJ2-3; 8 bases map to TRBD1. The TCR sequence derives from a man aged 30 to 39 with COVID-19, enrolled during active disease. The CDR3 DNA reads as TGTGCCAGCAGTCGACAGGGGTTGGGAGATACGCAGTATTTT. Protein product: CASSRQGLGDTQYF.